This T cell receptor (beta chain) was sequenced for a study of post-analysis software for immune sequencing data. Study-wide background: The disease courses covered relapsing-remitting, secondary progressive and progressive-relapsing multiple sclerosis. General study points: Several TRBV segments, TRBV5-6, TRBV5-1 and TRBV20-1 among them, were found more frequent in patients than controls. F measure grouped same-batch samples tightly together. The normalized Chao1 diversity of multiple sclerosis patients was significantly lower than that of controls.

The library was made from cDNA and included unique molecular identifiers. Roughly 0.5 million cDNA molecules were obtained from approximately 1 to 10 million T cells. From the PCR reads, TCRdb called clonotypes with MiXCR, one entry per CDR3 protein. This table holds hundreds of thousands of distinct CDR3 sequences, roughly 47% found once. The CDR3 sequence is 12 residues long. Per germline, CDR1 MNHEY and CDR2 SMNVEV (reference sequence). There are a few counts of this clonotype. Its antigen is still unknown. The sequence derives from a girl aged 10 to 17 with multiple sclerosis. The specimen was blood. The chain has TRBV27 and TRBJ2-7; D gene unclear. The assigned J gene may be wrong: the sequence end matches TRBJ2-5 better. The CDR3 DNA sequence: TGTGCCAGCAGTGACCTAGGGGAGACCCAGTACTTC. Encoded protein: CASSDLGETQYF.